Below, one T cell receptor beta chain is given with its context. The sample belongs to a study of blood T cell repertoires in COVID-19. Overall study: COVID-19 samples, acute and convalescent, were from the United States, Italy and Spain.

Original handling: The assay estimated nucleated cells by amplifying reference gene primers. Profiled with immunoSEQ multiplex PCR; TCRdb holds only in-frame clones, not every one. V and J calls and clone size are given by that table; D and trimming were obtained from the DNA. Of under 200,000 clones in the sample, approximately 79% are singletons; the top ten hold 2.5% to 3.5%. The CDR3 sequence is 17 residues long. Germline loops: CDR1 SGHAT, CDR2 FQNNGV. Trimming removed 1 base at V and 3 bases at J, with 16 bases between. The sample consisted of peripheral blood. This TCR came from a woman aged 80 or over with acute or convalescent COVID-19. V usage is TRBV11-2 and J usage is TRBJ1-3; maybe TRBD1 (6 bases). DNA for the CDR3: TGTGCCAGCAGCTTAGGGGGGGGCGGAACGTTTGGAAACACCATATATTTT. Residues: CASSLGGGGTFGNTIYF.